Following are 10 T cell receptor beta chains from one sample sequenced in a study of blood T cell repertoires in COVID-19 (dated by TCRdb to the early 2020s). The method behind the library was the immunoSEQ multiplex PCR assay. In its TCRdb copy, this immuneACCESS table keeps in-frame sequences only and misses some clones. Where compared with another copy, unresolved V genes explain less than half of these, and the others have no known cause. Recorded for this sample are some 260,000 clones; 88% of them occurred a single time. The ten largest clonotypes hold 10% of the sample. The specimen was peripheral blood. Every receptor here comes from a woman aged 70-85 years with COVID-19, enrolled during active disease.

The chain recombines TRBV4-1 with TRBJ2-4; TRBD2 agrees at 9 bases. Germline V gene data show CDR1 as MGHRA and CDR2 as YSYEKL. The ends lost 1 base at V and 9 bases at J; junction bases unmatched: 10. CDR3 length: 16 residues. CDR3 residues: CASSQGVASGVGIQYF. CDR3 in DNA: TGCGCCAGCAGCCAAGGAGTTGCTAGCGGGGTGGGCATTCAGTACTTC.

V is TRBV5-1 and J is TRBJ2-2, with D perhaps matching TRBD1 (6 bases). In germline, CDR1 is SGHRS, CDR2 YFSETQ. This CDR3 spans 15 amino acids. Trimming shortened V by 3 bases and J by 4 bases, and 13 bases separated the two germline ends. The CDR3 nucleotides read TGCGCCAGCAGCTCACAGGGTATCAGCACCGGGGAGCTGTTTTTT. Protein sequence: CASSSQGISTGELFF.

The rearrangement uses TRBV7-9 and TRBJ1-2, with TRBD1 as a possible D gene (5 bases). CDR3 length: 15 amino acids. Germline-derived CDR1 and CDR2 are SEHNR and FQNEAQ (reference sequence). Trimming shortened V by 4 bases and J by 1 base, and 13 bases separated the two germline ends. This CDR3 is CASSSSWGVNYGYTF. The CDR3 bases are TGTGCCAGCAGCTCCAGTTGGGGGGTTAACTATGGCTACACCTTC.

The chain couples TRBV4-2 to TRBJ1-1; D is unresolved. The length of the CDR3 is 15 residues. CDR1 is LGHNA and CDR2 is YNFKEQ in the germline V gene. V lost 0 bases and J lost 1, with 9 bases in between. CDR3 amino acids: CASSQDFGRNTEAFF. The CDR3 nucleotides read TGTGCCAGCAGCCAAGATTTTGGGAGGAACACTGAAGCTTTCTTT.

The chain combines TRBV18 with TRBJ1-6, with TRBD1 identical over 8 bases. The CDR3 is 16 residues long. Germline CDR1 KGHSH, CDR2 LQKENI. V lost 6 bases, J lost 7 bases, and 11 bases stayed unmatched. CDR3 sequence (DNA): TGTGCCAGCTCCGCAGGTTACCAGGGGGCAAATTCACCCCTCCACTTT. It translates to CASSAGYQGANSPLHF.

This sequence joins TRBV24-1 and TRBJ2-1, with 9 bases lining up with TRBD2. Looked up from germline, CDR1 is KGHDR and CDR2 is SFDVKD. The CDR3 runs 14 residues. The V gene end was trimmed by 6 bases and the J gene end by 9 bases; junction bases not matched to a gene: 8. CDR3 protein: CATSPSGTSSEQFF. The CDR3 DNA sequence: TGTGCCACCAGTCCCTCCGGGACTAGCAGTGAGCAGTTCTTC.

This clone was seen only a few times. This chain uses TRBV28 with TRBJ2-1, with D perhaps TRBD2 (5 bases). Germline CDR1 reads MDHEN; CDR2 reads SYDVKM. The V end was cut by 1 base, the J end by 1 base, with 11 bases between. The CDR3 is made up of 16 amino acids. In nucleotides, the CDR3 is TGTGCCAGCAGTTTATTCGCACTAGGTTCCTACAATGAGCAGTTCTTC. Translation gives CASSLFALGSYNEQFF.

CDR3 residues: CAWSERAGANVLTF. The CDR3 region has the DNA TGTGCCTGGAGTGAACGGGCTGGGGCCAACGTCCTGACTTTC. This rearrangement joins TRBV30 to TRBJ2-6, with D unresolved. From germline, CDR1 is GTSNPN and CDR2 SVGIG (reference sequence). The CDR3 totals 14 residues. V was clipped by 1 base and J by 2 bases, with 6 bases between them.

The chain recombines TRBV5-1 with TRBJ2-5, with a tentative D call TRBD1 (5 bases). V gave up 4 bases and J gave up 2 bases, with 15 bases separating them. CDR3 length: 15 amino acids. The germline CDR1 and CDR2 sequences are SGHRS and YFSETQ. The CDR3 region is CASSLQGIGQETQYF. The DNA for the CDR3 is TGCGCCAGCAGCCTGCAGGGAATAGGGCAAGAGACCCAGTACTTC.

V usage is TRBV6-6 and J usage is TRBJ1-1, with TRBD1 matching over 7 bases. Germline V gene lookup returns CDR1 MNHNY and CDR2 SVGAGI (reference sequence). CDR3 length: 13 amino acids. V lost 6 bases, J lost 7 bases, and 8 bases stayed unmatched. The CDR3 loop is CASSRGQRSEAFF. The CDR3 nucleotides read TGTGCCAGCAGCCGGGGACAGCGGAGTGAAGCTTTCTTT.